This passage covers 7 T cell receptor beta chains from one sample sequenced in a study of blood T cell repertoires in COVID-19. The protocol was immunoSEQ multiplex PCR, while the TCRdb copy is restricted to in-frame clones and leaves out a portion. The data show approximately 170,000 clones, approximately 90% seen once. The sequenced material came from peripheral blood. These receptors were collected from a man between 25 and 39 years old with acute or convalescent COVID-19.

This chain joins TRBV28 and TRBJ2-1; weak D call: TRBD2 (6 bases). CDR3 size: 14 residues. Germline CDR1 is MDHEN and CDR2 is SYDVKM. Trimming took 1 base from V and 7 from J, leaving 11 bases between them. The DNA of the CDR3 is TGTGCCAGCAGTTTATTCGGGAGTCGGAATGAGCAGTTCTTC. It encodes CASSLFGSRNEQFF.

The rearrangement joins TRBV24-1 to TRBJ2-3; 8 positions agree with TRBD2. CDR1 is KGHDR, CDR2 SFDVKD, per germline. V lost 7 bases to trimming and J lost 5 bases; unmatched junction nucleotides: 7. The CDR3 extends over 14 amino acids. The CDR3 reads CATSYAGGRDTQYF. The DNA of the CDR3 is TGTGCCACCAGCTACGCGGGGGGCCGAGATACGCAGTATTTT.

This clone was found a few times. The chain has TRBV6-2 or TRBV6-3 and TRBJ2-7; D might be TRBD2 (6 bases). The V gene lost 1 base and the J gene lost 3 bases, with 10 bases spanning the gap. The CDR3 is 14 residues long. The germline V gene encodes CDR1 MNHEY and CDR2 SVGEGT. The CDR3 coding sequence is TGTGCCAGCAGTTACTGGGACTCGAGCTACGAGCAGTACTTC. Amino acid sequence: CASSYWDSSYEQYF.

The chain employs TRBV18 and TRBJ2-3; 8 nucleotides agree with TRBD1. Germline V lookup: CDR1 KGHSH, CDR2 LQKENI. V lost 3 bases to trimming and J lost 0 bases; unmatched junction nucleotides: 2. CDR3 length equals 15 residues. In nucleotides, the CDR3 is TGTGCCAGCTCACCTGGGACAGGTAGCACAGATACGCAGTATTTT. This gives the protein CASSPGTGSTDTQYF. Full variable domain (missing parts from reference TRBV18 and TRBJ2-3): NAGVMQNPRHLVRRRGQEARLRCSPMKGHSHVYWYRQLPEEGLKFMVYLQKENIIDESGMPKERFSAEFPKEGPSILRIQQVVRGDSAAYFCASSPGTGSTDTQYFGPGTRLTVL.

This chain uses TRBV10-2 with TRBJ1-2, with a possible D match to TRBD1 (5 bases). The CDR3 length is 13 residues. Looked up from germline, CDR1 is WSHSY and CDR2 is SAAADI. The V and J ends lost 6 bases and 1 base respectively, with 9 bases between them. CDR3 amino acids: CASSFDSNYGYTF. CDR3 in DNA: TGCGCCAGCAGCTTCGACAGTAACTATGGCTACACCTTC.

V usage is TRBV28 and J usage is TRBJ2-7; 9 bases fit TRBD1. J was trimmed by 4 bases and V by 3 bases; bases with no gene match: 7. Germline V gene data show CDR1 as MDHEN and CDR2 as SYDVKM. The CDR3 consists of 15 residues. The CDR3 is CASSLWGQGRYEQYF. Written as DNA, the CDR3 is TGTGCCAGCAGTTTGTGGGGACAGGGTCGGTACGAGCAGTACTTC.

The CDR3 is CASSFRGTGKEGSRGANVLTF. CDR3 DNA sequence: TGCGCCAGCAGCTTTCGAGGGACAGGGAAAGAAGGGTCTAGGGGGGCCAACGTCCTGACTTTC. This chain links TRBV4-1 with TRBJ2-6, with 9 bases lining up with TRBD1. The trim removed 5 bases at V and 4 bases at J, leaving 21 bases unmatched. Germline V gene lookup returns CDR1 MGHRA and CDR2 YSYEKL. The CDR3 sequence is 21 residues long.